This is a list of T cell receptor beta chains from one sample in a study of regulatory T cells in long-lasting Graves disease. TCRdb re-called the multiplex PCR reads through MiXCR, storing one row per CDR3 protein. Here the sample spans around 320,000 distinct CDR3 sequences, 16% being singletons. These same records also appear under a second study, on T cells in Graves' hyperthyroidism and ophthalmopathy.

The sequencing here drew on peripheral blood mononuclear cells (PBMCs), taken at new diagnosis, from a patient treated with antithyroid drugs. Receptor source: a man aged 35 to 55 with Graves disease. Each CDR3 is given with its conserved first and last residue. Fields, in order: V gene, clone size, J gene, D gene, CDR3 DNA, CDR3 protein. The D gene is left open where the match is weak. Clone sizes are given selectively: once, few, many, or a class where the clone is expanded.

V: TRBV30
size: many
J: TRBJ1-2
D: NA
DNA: TGTGCCTGGACGTTGGGAACTGGCTACACCTTC
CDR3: CAWTLGTGYTF

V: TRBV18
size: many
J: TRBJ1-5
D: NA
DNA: TGTGCCAGCTCATCAGCAGGGGGCAATCAGCCCCAGCATTTT
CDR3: CASSSAGGNQPQHF

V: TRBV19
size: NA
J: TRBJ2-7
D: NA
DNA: TGTGCCAGTAGTATGCGCAGGGGAGAATACGAGCAGTACTTC
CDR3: CASSMRRGEYEQYF

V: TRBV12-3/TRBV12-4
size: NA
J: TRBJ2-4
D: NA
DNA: TGTGCCAGCAGTCAGGGGATTGTTGCCAAAAACATTCAGTACTTC
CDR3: CASSQGIVAKNIQYF

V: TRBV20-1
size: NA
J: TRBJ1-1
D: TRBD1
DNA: TGCAGTGCCGCCTCCGGGACAGGTCATGAAGCTTTCTTT
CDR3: CSAASGTGHEAFF

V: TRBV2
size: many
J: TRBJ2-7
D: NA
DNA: TGTGCCAGCGGCGAGGGGGGGCGGGAGCAGTACTTC
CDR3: CASGEGGREQYF

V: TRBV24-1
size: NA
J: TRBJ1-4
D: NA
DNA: TGTGCCACCAGTGCTGGGGGATCAACTAATGAAAAACTGTTTTTT
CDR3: CATSAGGSTNEKLFF

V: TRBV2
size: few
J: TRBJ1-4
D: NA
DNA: TGTGCCAGCAGCGCCGCCCGGACCGATAATGAAAAACTGTTTTTT
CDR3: CASSAARTDNEKLFF

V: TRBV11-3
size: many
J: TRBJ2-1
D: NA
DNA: TGTGCCAGCAGCTCACAGAGCAATGAGCAGTTCTTC
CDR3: CASSSQSNEQFF

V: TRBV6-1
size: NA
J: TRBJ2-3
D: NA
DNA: TGTGCCAGCAGTGAAGAATTCTTTGGCGGGGGACACACAGATACGCAGTATTTT
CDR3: CASSEEFFGGGHTDTQYF

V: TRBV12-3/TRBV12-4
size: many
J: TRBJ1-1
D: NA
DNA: TGTGCCAGCAGGGGCGCTGGGATCGGGGAAGCTTTCTTT
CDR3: CASRGAGIGEAFF

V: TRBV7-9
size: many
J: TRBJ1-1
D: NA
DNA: TGTGCCAGCAGCTTAATCACTGAAGCTTTCTTT
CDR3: CASSLITEAFF

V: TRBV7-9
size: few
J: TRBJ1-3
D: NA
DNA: TGTGCCAGCAGCTTTTGGCAAGCTACTGGAAACACCATATATTTT
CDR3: CASSFWQATGNTIYF

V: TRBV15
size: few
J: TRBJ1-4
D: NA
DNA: TGTGCCACCAGCAGAGATCGGTTTTTTAACCCACTGTTTTTT
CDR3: CATSRDRFFNPLFF

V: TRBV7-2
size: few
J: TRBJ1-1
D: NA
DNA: TGTGCCAGCAGCCTTAGGGAATCCCGGGCTGAAGCTTTCTTT
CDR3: CASSLRESRAEAFF

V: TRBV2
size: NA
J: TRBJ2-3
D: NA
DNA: TGTGCCAGCAGATACGGCGGAAGCACAGATACGCAGTATTTT
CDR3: CASRYGGSTDTQYF

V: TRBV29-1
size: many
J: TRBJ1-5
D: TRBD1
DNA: TGCAGCGTTGGAGGGGGCAGAAATCAGCCCCAGCATTTT
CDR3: CSVGGGRNQPQHF

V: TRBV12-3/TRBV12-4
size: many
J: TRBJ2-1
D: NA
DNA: TGTGCCAGCAGTGCTCGGGTCGCCAATGAGCAGTTCTTC
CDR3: CASSARVANEQFF

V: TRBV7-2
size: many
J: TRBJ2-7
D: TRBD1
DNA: TGTGCCAGCAGCGACAGGGGGCCCTACGAGCAGTACTTC
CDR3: CASSDRGPYEQYF

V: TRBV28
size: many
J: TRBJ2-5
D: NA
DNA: TGTGCCAGCAGTTTATGGGGCGGGAAGGGGCGCGTCCAAGAGACCCAGTACTTC
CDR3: CASSLWGGKGRVQETQYF

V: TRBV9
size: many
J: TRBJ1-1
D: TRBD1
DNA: TGTGCCAGCAGCGATACCGGGACAGGACGTACTGAAGCTTTCTTT
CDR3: CASSDTGTGRTEAFF

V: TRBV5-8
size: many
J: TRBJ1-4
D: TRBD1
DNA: TGTGCCAGCGGCCGGGACAGGGGAAATGAAAAACTGTTTTTT
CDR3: CASGRDRGNEKLFF

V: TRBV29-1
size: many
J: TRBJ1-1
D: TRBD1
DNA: TGCAGCTCAACTCAGGGACAGGGTCTACGAGCTTTCTTT
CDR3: CSSTQGQGLRAFF

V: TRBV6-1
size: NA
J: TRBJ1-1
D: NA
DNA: TGTGCCAGCAGACAAGTCTCTTTCCCTGAAGCTTTCTTT
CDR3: CASRQVSFPEAFF

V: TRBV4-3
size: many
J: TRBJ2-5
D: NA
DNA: TGCGCCAGCAGCCAAGATCTCAGGGAAAAAGAGACCCAGTACTTC
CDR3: CASSQDLREKETQYF

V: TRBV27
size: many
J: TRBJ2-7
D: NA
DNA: TGTGCCAGCAGTTTATCTCGAGGTCTCCTATCCTACGAGCAGTACTTC
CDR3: CASSLSRGLLSYEQYF

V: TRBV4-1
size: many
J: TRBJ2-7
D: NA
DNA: TGCGCCAGCAGCCAAGATTGGCAGGGAGGTTCCTACGAGCAGTACTTC
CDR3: CASSQDWQGGSYEQYF

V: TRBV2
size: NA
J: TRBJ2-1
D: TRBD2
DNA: TGTGCCAGCAGGTCGGGACTAGCGGGAGGCAATGAGCAGTTCTTC
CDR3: CASRSGLAGGNEQFF

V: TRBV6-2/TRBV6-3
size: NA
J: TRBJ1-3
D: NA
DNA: TGTGCCAGCAGCGGAACCTCTGGAAACACCATATATTTT
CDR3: CASSGTSGNTIYF

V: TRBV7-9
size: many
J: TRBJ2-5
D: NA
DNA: TGTGCCAGCAGCTTTGGACCGGGGGAGGAGACCCAGTACTTC
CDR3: CASSFGPGEETQYF

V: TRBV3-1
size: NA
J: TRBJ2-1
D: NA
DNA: TGTGCCAGCAGCCAAGATCATGACTCCTACAATGAGCAGTTCTTC
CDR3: CASSQDHDSYNEQFF

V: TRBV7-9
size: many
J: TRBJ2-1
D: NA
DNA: TGTGCCAGCAGCGCTAGGAATGAGCAGTTCTTC
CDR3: CASSARNEQFF

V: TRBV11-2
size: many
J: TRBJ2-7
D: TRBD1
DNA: TGTGCCAGCAGCTCATCTTGGGGACAGGTTTCCTACGAGCAGTACTTC
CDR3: CASSSSWGQVSYEQYF

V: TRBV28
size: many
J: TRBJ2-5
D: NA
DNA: TGTGCCAGCACCGCTCCCCCGACAAGACGTCAAGAGACCCAGTACTTC
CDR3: CASTAPPTRRQETQYF

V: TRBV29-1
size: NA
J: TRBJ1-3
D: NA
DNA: TGCAGCGTTGAACCCAACTCTGGAAACACCATATATTTT
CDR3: CSVEPNSGNTIYF

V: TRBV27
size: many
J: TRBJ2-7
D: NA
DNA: TGTGCCAGCAGCCGTGGGCCCGGGTGGTACGAGCAGTACTTC
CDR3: CASSRGPGWYEQYF

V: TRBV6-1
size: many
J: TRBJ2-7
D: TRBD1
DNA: TGTGCCAGCAGAACCACGGGGACAGGGAGGAACTACGAGCAGTACTTC
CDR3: CASRTTGTGRNYEQYF

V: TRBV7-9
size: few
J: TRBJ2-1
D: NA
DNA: TGTGCCAGCAGCTTTTTAATGGGGAGCGACAATGAGCAGTTCTTC
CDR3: CASSFLMGSDNEQFF

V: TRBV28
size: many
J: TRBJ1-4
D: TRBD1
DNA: TGTGCCAGCAGCCAATATAAAGGACAGGGGCATTTTTTT
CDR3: CASSQYKGQGHFF

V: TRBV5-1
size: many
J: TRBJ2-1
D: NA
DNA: TGCGCCAGCAGCTTGGGTGGCTGGGTGAGCTCCTACAATGAGCAGTTCTTC
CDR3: CASSLGGWVSSYNEQFF

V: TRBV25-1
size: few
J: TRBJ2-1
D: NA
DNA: TGTGCCAGCAGTGCCGGCAGGGGGGTAGTCGATGAGCAGTTCTTC
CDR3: CASSAGRGVVDEQFF

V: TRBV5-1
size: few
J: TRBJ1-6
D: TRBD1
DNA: TGCGCCAGCAGCATAGACAGGGGTCATTCACCCCTCCACTTT
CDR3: CASSIDRGHSPLHF

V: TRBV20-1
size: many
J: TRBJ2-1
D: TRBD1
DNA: TGCAGTGCTAGAGATTTGGACCCAGGACAGGGTAAGGACAATGAGCAGTTCTTC
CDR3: CSARDLDPGQGKDNEQFF

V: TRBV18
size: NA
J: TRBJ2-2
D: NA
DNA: TGTGCCAGCAGTCCCCCCGGGGAGCTGTTTTTT
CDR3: CASSPPGELFF

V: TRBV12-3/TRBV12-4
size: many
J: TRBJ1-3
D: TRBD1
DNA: TGTGCCAGCAGGCTGGGACAGCTCTCTGGAAACACCATATATTTT
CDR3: CASRLGQLSGNTIYF

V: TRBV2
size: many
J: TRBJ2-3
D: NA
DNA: TGTGCCAGCAAAGATTTTCCAGATACGCAGTATTTT
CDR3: CASKDFPDTQYF

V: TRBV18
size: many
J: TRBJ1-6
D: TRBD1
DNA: TGTGCCAGCTCGCCCGGGGACAGACTTAATTCACCCCTCCACTTT
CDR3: CASSPGDRLNSPLHF

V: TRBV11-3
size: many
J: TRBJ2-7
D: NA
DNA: TGTGCCAGCAGCTTAGAGCCAGGAACCTACGAGCAGTACTTC
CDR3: CASSLEPGTYEQYF

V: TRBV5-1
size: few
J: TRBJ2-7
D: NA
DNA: TGCGCCAGCAGCTTGGACGACATCGATTACGAGCAGTACTTC
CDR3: CASSLDDIDYEQYF

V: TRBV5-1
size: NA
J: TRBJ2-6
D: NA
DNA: TGCGCCAGCAGCTTGCTCGGGGAACCCTCTGGGGCCAACGTCCTGACTTTC
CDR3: CASSLLGEPSGANVLTF

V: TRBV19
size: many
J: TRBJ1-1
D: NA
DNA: TGTGCCAGTAGTTTTCTTGGGGCCTACACTGAAGCTTTCTTT
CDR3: CASSFLGAYTEAFF

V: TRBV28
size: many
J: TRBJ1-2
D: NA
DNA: TGTGCCAGCAGTTTGCCATTGTCGGACCCGACGGGCGGCTACACCTTC
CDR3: CASSLPLSDPTGGYTF